These 18 T cell receptor beta chains came from one sample sequenced in a study of T cell clones after liver transplantation. Sequencing was performed with immunoSEQ multiplex PCR; in TCRdb, only in-frame clones are kept and a portion is missing. The top ten clones hold 0.65% to 0.95% of a sample with about 120,000 clones, 90% of them seen once. The source material was CD4+ T cells from blood, sampled 12 months after liver transplant. The receptors were sampled from a human patient who received a liver transplant. Some T cells may be supplied by the graft donor.

The V gene is TRBV27, the J gene TRBJ1-5; no firm D call. The germline V and J ends were trimmed by 5 bases and 7 bases, with 12 bases remaining between them. CDR1 is MNHEY, CDR2 SMNVEV, per germline (reference sequence). The CDR3 runs 13 residues. CDR3 sequence: CASSPLEHQPQHF. CDR3 sequence (DNA): TGTGCCAGCAGTCCCTTGGAGCACCAGCCCCAGCATTTT.

The chain combines TRBV10-3 with TRBJ2-3; 10 bases are a match to TRBD2. With 10 bases clipped from V and 3 bases from J, the junction kept 4 bases outside the gene matches. Germline CDR1 ENHRY, CDR2 SYGVKD. The CDR3 runs 13 residues. CDR3 residues: CATLAGSTDTQYF. CDR3 DNA: TGTGCCACACTAGCGGGATCTACAGATACGCAGTATTTT.

This clone was found once. The chain employs TRBV15 and TRBJ2-5; D ambiguous. V gave up 3 bases and J gave up 5 bases, with 7 bases separating them. The CDR3 contains 12 residues. Germline CDR1 and CDR2: LNHNV and YYDKDF (reference sequence). The CDR3, as DNA: TGTGCCACCAGCAGGGCTGGGGAGACCCAGTACTTC. Amino acids: CATSRAGETQYF.

This chain uses TRBV5-8 with TRBJ2-3; 15 nucleotides agree with TRBD2. The V gene's germline CDR1 is SGHTS and CDR2 YDEGEE. The CDR3 has 15 residues. V trimming: 4 bases; J trimming: 6 bases; junction bases outside the gene matches: 3. The CDR3 protein is CASSQGLAGGDTQYF. In DNA, the CDR3 is TGTGCCAGCAGCCAAGGACTAGCGGGAGGGGATACGCAGTATTTT.

This chain links TRBV25-1 with TRBJ1-2, with TRBD1 identical over 9 bases. With 4 bases clipped from V and 4 bases from J, the junction kept 4 bases outside the gene matches. The V gene's germline CDR1 is MGHDK and CDR2 SYGVNS. This CDR3 has 14 residues. CDR3: CASSAGTGIYGYTF. CDR3 sequence (DNA): TGTGCCAGCAGTGCCGGGACAGGGATCTATGGCTACACCTTC.

V gene TRBV5-6 combines with J gene TRBJ2-5; D is uncertain. V lost 8 bases to trimming and J lost 1 base, with 12 bases between them. The CDR3 has 13 residues. CDR1 and CDR2 (germline): SGHDT, YYEEEE. As DNA, the CDR3 is TGTGCCAGTAGCAGCAGAGGCCAAGAGACCCAGTACTTC. It codes for CASSSRGQETQYF.

The chain employs TRBV7-2 and TRBJ2-3, with 7 positions matching TRBD2. Per germline, CDR1 SGHTA and CDR2 FQGNSA. The trim removed 7 bases at V and 4 bases at J, leaving 8 bases unmatched. This CDR3 has 14 amino acids. As DNA, the CDR3 is TGTGCCAGCAAGCCAGCGGGATATCCAGATACGCAGTATTTT. Its translation: CASKPAGYPDTQYF.

The table lists this clone with a count of one. The J gene is TRBJ2-2, the V gene TRBV5-1; 8 nucleotides line up with TRBD1. The CDR3 totals 15 residues. Trimming removed 4 bases from V and 7 bases from J; junction bases left unmatched: 9. From germline, CDR1 is SGHRS and CDR2 YFSETQ. This chain's CDR3 is CASSRDRSGGGELFF. Written as DNA, the CDR3 is TGCGCCAGCAGCAGGGACAGGTCAGGTGGCGGGGAGCTGTTTTTT.

The CDR3 nucleotides are TGCAGCGTTACAGGGTTCCGCGAGCAGTACTTC. It yields the protein CSVTGFREQYF. This chain joins TRBV29-1 and TRBJ2-7; D possibly corresponds to TRBD1 (6 bases). Between the trimmed V and J ends, which lost 5 bases and 6 bases, there was a span of 11 bases. Germline V gene lookup returns CDR1 SQVTM and CDR2 ANQGSEA. This CDR3 comprises 11 residues.

The CDR3 sequence: CASTKGTSQGREQFF. The CDR3 DNA follows: TGTGCCAGCACAAAGGGGACTAGCCAGGGCAGGGAGCAGTTCTTC. The chain recombines TRBV2 with TRBJ2-1; 9 nucleotides agree with TRBD2. The CDR3 consists of 15 residues. The germline V gene encodes CDR1 SNHLY and CDR2 FYNNEI. J was trimmed by 10 bases and V by 7 bases; bases with no gene match: 14.

J is TRBJ2-7 and V is TRBV6-5, with 7 bases matching TRBD1. Germline assignment: CDR1 MNHEY and CDR2 SVGAGI. The length of the CDR3 is 15 residues. V shed 5 bases and J 3 bases; nucleotides not matched to a gene: 10. In DNA, the CDR3 is TGTGCCAGCAGTCCGCGGCGGACAGGCCACTACGAGCAGTACTTC. This gives the protein CASSPRRTGHYEQYF.

This rearrangement joins TRBV2 to TRBJ1-4, with TRBD1 as a possible D gene (6 bases). V lost 5 bases to trimming and J lost 8 bases, with 18 bases between them. Germline V gene lookup returns CDR1 SNHLY and CDR2 FYNNEI. The CDR3 has 15 amino acids. CDR3 sequence reads: CASSSPGAIGEKLFF. CDR3 bases: TGTGCCAGCAGTTCCCCGGGGGCAATAGGGGAAAAACTGTTTTTT.

The V gene is TRBV7-3, the J gene TRBJ2-5; tentatively, D is TRBD1 (5 bases). Germline V gene sequence: CDR1 SGHTA, CDR2 FQGTGA. The V and J ends lost 4 bases and 5 bases respectively, with 8 bases between them. The CDR3 has 12 amino acids. This CDR3 is CASSSSGETQYF. The CDR3 DNA follows: TGTGCCAGCAGCTCCTCAGGGGAGACCCAGTACTTC.

The genes are TRBV4-3 and TRBJ2-7; 12 bases are shared with TRBD2. With V trimmed by 3 bases and J by 7 bases, 7 bases remained unmatched. There are 15 residues in the CDR3. CDR1 is LGHNA, CDR2 YSLEER, per germline. CDR3 DNA: TGCGCCAGCAGCCAGGACCCTAGCGGGAGGGGTGAGCAGTACTTC. It translates to CASSQDPSGRGEQYF.

The chain recombines TRBV7-7 with TRBJ2-1; D unresolved. This CDR3 has 14 amino acids. Germline CDR1 is SSHAT and CDR2 is FNYEAQ (reference sequence). V was shortened by 1 base and J by 8 bases, with 12 bases between the two germline ends. The CDR3 reads CASSLGAAEDEQFF. Here the CDR3 DNA reads TGTGCCAGCAGCTTAGGAGCAGCCGAGGATGAGCAGTTCTTC.

This chain uses TRBV7-8 with TRBJ2-3, with D maybe TRBD2 (5 bases). The germline V gene has CDR1 SGHVS and CDR2 FQNEAQ. V was trimmed by 4 bases and J by 4 bases, leaving 18 bases between them. The CDR3 is made up of 16 amino acids. The CDR3: CASSSEGLAPPDTQYF. CDR3 bases: TGTGCCAGCAGCTCAGAGGGCCTGGCCCCCCCAGATACGCAGTATTTT.

In nucleotides, the CDR3 is TGTGCCAGCAGCTTAAATAGGAACACCGGGGAGCTGTTTTTT. Protein product: CASSLNRNTGELFF. This chain uses TRBV11-3 with TRBJ2-2; unclear D gene. This CDR3 comprises 14 residues. Germline V CDR1 and CDR2: SGHNT, YENEEA. Trimming took off 2 bases at V and 1 base at J, with 5 bases between the two ends. The full variable domain, completed using reference TRBV11-3 and TRBJ2-2, is EAGVVQSPRYKIIEKKQPVAFWCNPISGHNTLYWYLQNLGQGPELLIRYENEEAVDDSQLPKDRFSAERLKGVDSTLKIQPAELGDSAVYLCASSLNRNTGELFFGEGSRLTVL.

The chain combines TRBV18 with TRBJ2-3; D not certain. Germline V gene sequence: CDR1 KGHSH, CDR2 LQKENI. CDR3 length equals 14 residues. Trimming removed 1 base from V and 2 bases from J, with 7 bases in between. CDR3 sequence (DNA): TGTGCCAGCTCACCACTCCCCAACACAGATACGCAGTATTTT. Its translation: CASSPLPNTDTQYF.